The clone carrying this T cell receptor beta chain came up a few times. Its antigen is still unknown. Central memory, naive, regulatory and stem cell-like memory CD4+ cells were sorted by CD45RO/CCR7/CD25/CD127/CD95/CD27. Sorted populations all exceeded 95% purity. This sample was included in a study of beta chain features in type 1 diabetes. Study-level background: Patients were similar to healthy donors in age and gender (as well as in cell yields).

Findings of the study overall: All four CD4+ subsets from Type 1 diabetes patients carried moderately but significantly shorter TCRB CDR3s. Within the patient group, naive, central memory and Treg TCRB repertoires appeared more similar to each other than within healthy donors.

Reverse transcribing all isolated RNA meant expressed TCRB transcripts were sequenced. This table comes from immunoSEQ multiplex PCR, and its TCRdb copy is limited to in-frame clones, with some not included. Of hundreds of thousands of clones in the sample, about 11% are singletons; the top ten hold over 0.015%. Germline V CDR1 and CDR2: LGHNA, YNFKEQ. This CDR3 is 14 amino acids long. V lost 9 bases and J 3 bases, leaving 14 bases between the germline ends. The sequence came from a man aged 25-45 years with type 1 diabetes. The chain links TRBV4-2 to TRBJ2-2; D unclear. The sample was naive CD4+ T cells from blood. The CDR3 protein is CASAGSEHTGELFF. The CDR3 DNA reads TGTGCCAGTGCCGGGTCGGAACACACCGGGGAGCTGTTTTTT.